A single T cell receptor beta chain is shown here with its context. This entry belongs to a study of blood T cell repertoires in COVID-19. Study as a whole: Samples representing acute and convalescent COVID-19 were sourced from the United States, Italy and Spain. T cells, B-cell-depleted T cells, or PBMCs supplied cDNA or gDNA.

V dropped 0 bases and J dropped 4; count of bases not matched to a gene: 6. Germline V lookup: CDR1 LNHNV, CDR2 YYDKDF (reference sequence). The CDR3 length is 17 residues. A Seattle source enrolled patients during active infection and followed them longitudinally. In the original processing: Using reference gene primer amplification, nucleated cell counts were estimated. Here immunoSEQ multiplex PCR was the method, and the copy in TCRdb shows in-frame clones only, minus some. That table furnishes V, J and clone size, whereas the DNA furnished D and trimming. The data hold roughly 220,000 clones, with 80% to 90% observed a single time.

The receptor was derived from an elderly woman with COVID-19, enrolled during active disease. J is TRBJ2-2 and V is TRBV15; 9 bases map to TRBD1. The sequenced sample was peripheral blood. The CDR3 region is CATSRDLRTGVTGELFF. CDR3 bases: TGTGCCACCAGCAGAGATTTACGGACAGGGGTCACCGGGGAGCTGTTTTTT.